This TCR beta chain originates from a study of blood T cells in healthy people across ages. Study-level background: About one barcoded beta molecule was captured per two T cells (by template switching).

General study results and limits: A conclusive naive versus antigen-experienced comparison was prevented by the unsorted PBMCs.

CDR3 length: 14 residues. Trimming stripped 2 bases from V and 5 bases from J, with 11 bases between. Looked up from germline, CDR1 is SGHRS and CDR2 is YFSETQ. Each of the donors had about 9.9 milliliters of peripheral blood drawn into EDTA-treated Vacutainer tubes. Next came a second PCR, run for roughly 7 to 12 cycles, which used a sample-barcoded 5' primer along with a J-beta primer mix. TCRdb reprocessed the 5' RACE reads with MiXCR, giving one entry per CDR3 protein. The sample consists of 1.5 million to 2 million distinct CDR3 sequences, roughly 32% of them appearing once. With respect to this clonotype: Its specificity is not known.

Material for sequencing was blood. The TCR was taken from a woman in her 30s in good health. This sequence joins TRBV5-1 and TRBJ2-1, with D maybe TRBD2 (6 bases). The CDR3 loop is CASSFAGPNNEQFF. In DNA form, the CDR3 reads TGCGCCAGCAGCTTTGCGGGACCGAACAATGAGCAGTTCTTC.